The 23 T cell receptor beta chains in this list originate from one sample, sequenced in a study of T cell repertoires in cytomegalovirus infection. TCRdb used MiXCR to reprocess the reads, holding one entry per CDR3 protein. The table includes 510,000 or so distinct CDR3 sequences, around 27% detected once. The sample consisted of PBMCs. All receptors derive from a human donor in good health (CMV status not recorded). Some clones in this sample may be carry-over from other donors' samples.

The table lists this clonotype with a count of one. This chain connects TRBV20-1 to TRBJ1-2; the D is unclear. Germline CDR1 reads DFQATT; CDR2 reads SNEGSKA (reference sequence). The V end lost 1 base, the J end lost 2 bases, and 11 bases lay between the germline ends. The CDR3 sequence is 14 residues long. CDR3 nucleotides: TGCAGTGCTAGAGGCGCAGGCGGGAACTATGGCTACACCTTC. Translated: CSARGAGGNYGYTF.

The CDR3 DNA reads as TGTGCCAGCAGCTTGGGACTCCAGGGGTCCTACGAGCAGTACTTC. Its protein is CASSLGLQGSYEQYF. V gene TRBV7-3 combines with J gene TRBJ2-7; D might be TRBD1 or TRBD2, each matching 6 bases. CDR1 is SGHTA and CDR2 is FQGTGA in the germline V gene. The V and J ends lost 3 bases and 1 base respectively, with 13 bases between them. The CDR3 loop spans 15 amino acids.

This clonotype turned up a few times. The chain carries TRBV6-6 and TRBJ1-5; D not certain. The CDR3 is made up of 14 amino acids. Looked up from germline, CDR1 is MNHNY and CDR2 is SVGAGI (reference sequence). Trimming took off 2 bases at V and 5 bases at J, with 10 bases between the two ends. CDR3 protein: CASSYGEGHQPQHF. The CDR3 region has the DNA TGTGCCAGCAGTTACGGGGAGGGTCATCAGCCCCAGCATTTT.

This clonotype was observed many times. The V and J genes are TRBV7-2 and TRBJ1-2, with D maybe TRBD1 (5 bases). The CDR3 length is 14 residues. The V end lost 5 bases, the J end lost 6 bases, and 16 bases lay between the germline ends. Germline V gives CDR1 SGHTA, CDR2 FQGNSA. In nucleotides, the CDR3 is TGTGCCAGCAGCGAAGCGGGGGGGGGGAATGGCTACACCTTC. It specifies CASSEAGGGNGYTF.

This chain uses TRBV12-3 or TRBV12-4 with TRBJ2-7; perhaps TRBD2 as D (6 bases). Trimming stripped 6 bases from V and 7 bases from J, with 10 bases between. The CDR3 totals 11 residues. The CDR3 nucleotides are TGTGCCAGCAGCCGCGGGGTGGAGCAGTACTTC. Encoded protein: CASSRGVEQYF.

In its sample, this clonotype was seen a few times. The chain carries TRBV7-6 and TRBJ2-7; D is possibly TRBD1 or TRBD2 (5 bases each). Per the germline V gene, CDR1 is SGHVS and CDR2 is FNYEAQ. The V end was cut by 3 bases, the J end by 2 bases, with 11 bases between. The CDR3 has 14 residues. The CDR3 region is CASSFGGLTYEQYV. The CDR3 DNA reads TGTGCCAGCAGCTTTGGGGGTCTAACCTACGAGCAGTACGTC.

This clonotype has at least ten counts. This sequence joins TRBV7-2 and TRBJ1-3; D gene unclear. The CDR3 spans 14 residues. The V gene's germline CDR1 is SGHTA and CDR2 FQGNSA. V was clipped by 8 bases and J by 0 bases, with 11 bases between them. DNA of the CDR3: TGTGCCAGCTCCGGGTCACGCTCTGGAAACACCATATATTTT. Its translation is CASSGSRSGNTIYF.

The count of this clonotype is one. This rearrangement joins TRBV4-3 to TRBJ1-2; possible D gene TRBD1, 6 bases. The CDR3 length is 15 residues. Between the trimmed V and J ends, which lost 0 bases and 7 bases, there was a span of 15 bases. Germline CDR1 reads LGHNA; CDR2 reads YSLEER. CDR3 sequence (DNA): TGCGCCAGCAGCCAAGAGACCGGGACAATCTTTGGCTACACCTTC. This gives the protein CASSQETGTIFGYTF.

This clonotype was detected a few times. The genes are TRBV12-3 or TRBV12-4 and TRBJ2-1; no reliable D call. With 6 bases removed from V and 6 bases from J, the gap between germline ends came to 9 bases. The CDR3 spans 12 residues. This CDR3 reads CASRGFGNEQFF. CDR3 sequence (DNA): TGTGCCAGCAGGGGCTTCGGCAATGAGCAGTTCTTC.

This clonotype was counted between two and nine times. The CDR3 DNA is TGCGCCAGCAGCCAAGATCTCTCAGTGGGGTATGGCTACACCTTC. It yields the protein CASSQDLSVGYGYTF. The chain has TRBV4-1 and TRBJ1-2, with D unclear. Germline CDR1 reads MGHRA; CDR2 reads YSYEKL. The CDR3 contains 15 residues. V lost 0 bases to trimming and J lost 5 bases, with 13 bases between them.

The chain joins TRBV28 to TRBJ2-7, with 7 positions matching TRBD1. The CDR3 runs to 14 residues. Trimming cost V 3 bases and J 7 bases; bases outside gene matches: 9. CDR1 is MDHEN and CDR2 is SYDVKM in the germline V gene. CDR3 loop: CASSFPDRVGEQYF. The CDR3 DNA follows: TGTGCCAGCAGTTTTCCCGACAGGGTTGGGGAGCAGTACTTC.

This clonotype has only a few counts. The chain employs TRBV24-1 and TRBJ2-2; D remains unclear. Germline CDR1 KGHDR, CDR2 SFDVKD. This CDR3 has 17 residues. Between the trimmed V and J ends, which lost 1 base and 1 base, there was a span of 12 bases. Here the CDR3 DNA reads TGTGCCACCAGTGATTTTGGGGTCGGAGAGAACACCGGGGAGCTGTTTTTT. Protein: CATSDFGVGENTGELFF.

This chain links TRBV12-3 or TRBV12-4 with TRBJ2-3; D might be TRBD1 or TRBD2, each matching 5 bases. The CDR3 covers 12 residues. V lost 6 bases and J 13 bases, leaving 17 bases between the germline ends. CDR3 residues: CASSRDGLSEYF. In DNA form, the CDR3 reads TGTGCCAGCAGCCGGGACGGGTTATCGGAGTATTTT.

This clonotype came up a few times. The J gene is TRBJ2-7, the V gene TRBV7-2, with a weak D call TRBD1 (5 bases). The CDR3 has 13 residues. V gave up 5 bases and J gave up 4 bases, with 12 bases separating them. Germline CDR1 and CDR2: SGHTA and FQGNSA. The CDR3 DNA is TGTGCCAGCAGCCCCAGGGTAAGATACGAGCAGTACTTC. Its translation is CASSPRVRYEQYF.

In this sample, this clonotype turned up many times. This rearrangement joins TRBV7-2 to TRBJ2-7; 7 bases fit TRBD2. The CDR3 length is 15 residues. V was clipped by 3 bases and J by 0 bases; unmatched bases: 5. Germline V gene data show CDR1 as SGHTA and CDR2 as FQGNSA. The CDR3 is CASSFRGDSSYEQYF. CDR3 nucleotides: TGTGCCAGCAGCTTTCGGGGGGATAGCTCCTACGAGCAGTACTTC.

This clonotype was recorded a few times. The chain has TRBV6-6 and TRBJ2-2; 8 bases line up with TRBD2. V was clipped by 6 bases and J by 6 bases; unmatched bases: 12. CDR3 length: 16 residues. CDR1 and CDR2 (germline): MNHNY, SVGAGI (reference sequence). CDR3 region: CASSLIPGLGPGELFF. The DNA for the CDR3 is TGTGCCAGCAGCCTGATTCCGGGACTAGGACCCGGGGAGCTGTTTTTT.

The chain joins TRBV4-1 to TRBJ2-3, with 7 positions matching TRBD2. This CDR3 contains 20 residues. V dropped 0 bases and J dropped 0; count of bases not matched to a gene: 15. Germline V CDR1 and CDR2: MGHRA, YSYEKL. CDR3 protein: CASSQDHPSGKSPSTDTQYF. The CDR3 coding sequence is TGCGCCAGCAGCCAAGATCATCCTAGCGGAAAAAGTCCCAGCACAGATACGCAGTATTTT.

This clonotype was seen more than once but under ten times. This chain links TRBV10-3 with TRBJ2-1, with D tentatively TRBD2 (6 bases). V lost 3 bases to trimming and J lost 6 bases, with 15 bases between them. The CDR3 length is 15 residues. Germline loops: CDR1 ENHRY, CDR2 SYGVKD. The CDR3, as DNA: TGTGCCATCAGTGATACTAGCCGGGCCCCCAATGAGCAGTTCTTC. It is translated as CAISDTSRAPNEQFF.

The V call is TRBV6-2 or TRBV6-3, the J call TRBJ2-1, with 9 bases matching TRBD2. From germline, CDR1 is MNHEY and CDR2 SVGEGT. The CDR3 spans 15 residues. V shed 8 bases and J 6 bases; nucleotides not matched to a gene: 11. CDR3 sequence: CASCSGAGGFNEQFF. CDR3 nucleotide sequence: TGTGCCAGCTGTTCGGGAGCGGGAGGATTCAATGAGCAGTTCTTC.

The chain links TRBV29-1 to TRBJ2-5; D gene uncertain. Trimming cost V 7 bases and J 4 bases, with 10 bases left between them. The CDR3 totals 11 residues. CDR1 is SQVTM and CDR2 is ANQGSEA in the germline V gene. DNA for the CDR3: TGCAGCGAGAGTAAAGGAGAGACCCAGTACTTC. It yields the protein CSESKGETQYF.

The chain recombines TRBV24-1 with TRBJ2-2, with 10 bases that match TRBD2. V shed 11 bases and J 1 base; nucleotides not matched to a gene: 3. The CDR3 spans 14 residues. Germline CDR1 is KGHDR and CDR2 is SFDVKD. This CDR3 reads CAISGRMNTGELFF. CDR3 DNA: TGTGCCATTAGCGGGAGGATGAACACCGGGGAGCTGTTTTTT.

This sequence joins TRBV7-6 and TRBJ2-5; 8 bases line up with TRBD2. The germline V gene has CDR1 SGHVS and CDR2 FNYEAQ. V was clipped by 5 bases and J by 4 bases; unmatched bases: 9. This CDR3 spans 15 amino acids. The CDR3 region is CASSTGTGLVETQYF. The CDR3 nucleotides are TGTGCCAGCAGCACAGGAACGGGACTAGTAGAGACCCAGTACTTC.

V is TRBV6-1 and J is TRBJ2-1; tentative D call: TRBD2 (5 bases). Germline CDR1 is MNHNS and CDR2 is SASEGT. This CDR3 contains 14 residues. Trimming shortened V by 1 base and J by 6 bases, and 10 bases separated the two germline ends. The CDR3 region has the DNA TGTGCCAGCAGTGAAGTACTAGGATCCAATGAGCAGTTCTTC. Translated, it gives CASSEVLGSNEQFF.